Listed here are 5 T cell receptor beta chains from one sample, sequenced in a study of T cells in Graves' hyperthyroidism and ophthalmopathy. Amplified TCR beta CDR3 regions came from RNA transcripts. The HTBI primer set drove a first-round RT-PCR of the TCR CDR3. TCRdb reprocessed the multiplex PCR reads via MiXCR and lists one record per CDR3 protein. Of about 600,000 distinct CDR3 sequences listed, 13% to 15% are singletons. The specimen sequenced was blood. The receptors were gathered from a woman aged 45 to 65 with Graves' ophthalmopathy.

For this clonotype: A single base separates this from a much larger clone, so it may be a read error. The rearrangement joins TRBV20-1 to TRBJ2-2, with 8 bases aligning to TRBD2. This CDR3 contains 15 residues. The junction had 8 bases not matched to a gene; V was cut back by 3 bases and J by 5 bases. Germline V gene lookup returns CDR1 DFQATT and CDR2 SNEGSKA (reference sequence). The CDR3 nucleotides are TGCAGTGCTAGGTCTGGCGGGAGGCAAACCGGGGAGCTGTTTTTT. This gives the protein CSARSGGRQTGELFF.

The rearrangement links TRBV25-1 to TRBJ1-1; D unclear. CDR3 size: 13 residues. Germline lookup yields CDR1 MGHDK and CDR2 SYGVNS. V lost 4 bases and J lost 6, with 12 bases in between. The CDR3: CASSGEAHPEAFF. For the CDR3, the DNA is TGTGCCAGCAGTGGGGAGGCCCACCCTGAAGCTTTCTTT.

This clonotype has ten or more counts. The chain uses TRBV5-1 and TRBJ2-1; 13 bases agree with TRBD2. This CDR3 is built from 16 residues. Losses at the gene ends were 2 bases for V and 7 bases for J; bases not matched to a gene: 6. Germline loops: CDR1 SGHRS, CDR2 YFSETQ. The CDR3: CASSLSLAGGPNEQFF. CDR3 nucleotides: TGCGCCAGCAGCTTATCACTAGCGGGAGGGCCTAATGAGCAGTTCTTC.

The V and J genes are TRBV14 and TRBJ2-2; the D is unclear. Germline CDR1 is SGHDN and CDR2 is FVKESK. V lost 5 bases and J lost 7, with 5 bases in between. The CDR3 is made up of 11 amino acids. DNA of the CDR3: TGTGCCAGCAGCGCTTTCGGGGAGCTGTTTTTT. Its protein is CASSAFGELFF.

Comment on this clonotype: A read error is likely, as this CDR3 ends without the conserved phenylalanine or tryptophan. This rearrangement joins TRBV14 to TRBJ2-1; tentative D call: TRBD2 (5 bases). The germline CDR1 and CDR2 sequences are SGHDN and FVKESK. This CDR3 comprises 16 residues. Between the trimmed V and J ends, which lost 4 bases and 1 base, there was a span of 14 bases. CDR3: CASSPIRTLSYNEQFL. CDR3 DNA: TGTGCCAGCAGCCCAATTAGGACTTTATCCTACAATGAGCAGTTCCTC.